Following are 2 T cell receptor beta chains from one sample sequenced in a study of cytomegalovirus exposure and HLA in healthy donors. 60 Vbeta and 13 Jbeta primers were used in PCR. Produced via immunoSEQ multiplex PCR; TCRdb's table is partial and in-frame only. Of some 41,000 clones listed, 68% are singletons. What was sequenced was PBMCs. Receptor source: a man aged 35 to 55 in good health and CMV-seronegative.

This chain uses TRBV29-1 with TRBJ1-4; TRBD1 might be the D (6 bases). The germline V gene has CDR1 SQVTM and CDR2 ANQGSEA. CDR3 length: 13 residues. The V gene lost 7 bases and the J gene lost 2 bases, with 11 bases spanning the gap. The CDR3 here is CSATGSTNEKLFF. In nucleotides, the CDR3 is TGCAGCGCCACAGGGAGCACTAATGAAAAACTGTTTTTT.

This clone was counted once. The gene calls are TRBV25-1 and TRBJ1-2, with D maybe TRBD1 (5 bases). Trimming shortened V by 4 bases and J by 2 bases, and 20 bases separated the two germline ends. The CDR3 contains 17 residues. Germline V gives CDR1 MGHDK, CDR2 SYGVNS. CDR3 loop: CASSVQQGASPNYGYTF. The DNA for the CDR3 is TGTGCCAGCAGTGTCCAGCAAGGGGCCTCCCCCAACTATGGCTACACCTTC.